This T cell receptor (beta chain) was found in a study of blood T cells in healthy people across ages. This clonotype has more than one count but fewer than ten. Antigen specificity is unknown. Every sample gave at least 5 micrograms of total RNA when it was extracted. It was with a sample-barcoded 5' primer and a J-beta primer mix that a second PCR of roughly 7 to 12 cycles was run. TCRdb processed the 5' RACE reads anew with MiXCR; each CDR3 protein has one entry. The table has about 1.4 million distinct CDR3 sequences, approximately 59% seen once. Trimming took 3 bases from V and 1 from J, leaving 10 bases between them. CDR1 is SQVTM, CDR2 ANQGSEA, per germline. CDR3 length equals 14 residues. Study results and caveats: While age rose, TCR beta diversity per million T cells dropped in a roughly linear way. Leaving the PBMCs unsorted stopped any conclusive comparison of naive versus antigen-experienced cells. Expanded clonotype shifts may have been confounded, as the donors had an unknown CMV status.

This TCR came from a man younger than 35 in good health. Sequencing used blood. The chain employs TRBV29-1 and TRBJ2-4; tentative D call: TRBD2 (5 bases). The CDR3 loop is CSVEGRSAKNIQYF. In DNA, the CDR3 is TGCAGCGTTGAGGGGAGATCGGCCAAAAACATTCAGTACTTC. Drawing the rest from reference TRBV29-1 and TRBJ2-4, the complete variable domain is SAVISQKPSRDICQRGTSLTIQCQVDSQVTMMFWYRQQPGQSLTLIATANQGSEATYESGFVIDKFPISRPNLTFSTLTVSNMSPEDSSIYLCSVEGRSAKNIQYFGAGTRLSVL.